The 30 T cell receptor beta chains listed next were all sequenced from one sample in a study of blood T cell repertoires in COVID-19. Method: immunoSEQ multiplex PCR; TCRdb's copy keeps in-frame clones and lacks some. Of 120,000 or so clones listed, more than 75% were seen once; the top ten hold 1.5%. The sample consisted of peripheral blood. The source is a human donor in a cohort sampled during active COVID-19.

V usage is TRBV5-1 and J usage is TRBJ1-1; D might be TRBD1 (6 bases). V dropped 5 bases and J dropped 5 bases, with 16 bases sitting between them. The germline V gene encodes CDR1 SGHRS and CDR2 YFSETQ. The CDR3 contains 14 residues. CDR3 in amino acids: CASRRTGGGTEAFF. In nucleotides, the CDR3 is TGCGCCAGCAGGAGGACGGGAGGGGGGACTGAAGCTTTCTTT.

J is TRBJ2-5 and V is TRBV9, with 9 bases matching TRBD2. The V gene's germline CDR1 is SGDLS and CDR2 YYNGEE. J was trimmed by 4 bases and V by 4 bases; bases with no gene match: 8. The length of the CDR3 is 15 residues. The CDR3 DNA sequence: TGTGCCAGCAGCTCGGCGGGGGGGCTTTTAGAGACCCAGTACTTC. This codes for CASSSAGGLLETQYF.

The CDR3 sequence: CASSPGQGGDEQFF. The CDR3 DNA is TGTGCCAGCAGCCCGGGACAGGGGGGCGATGAGCAGTTCTTC. The J gene is TRBJ2-1, the V gene TRBV6-4, with 11 positions matching TRBD1. The CDR3 contains 14 residues. Germline V gives CDR1 MRHNA, CDR2 SNTAGT. The J segment lost 8 bases and the V segment lost 6 bases, leaving 6 bases of the junction unmatched.

V is TRBV7-2 and J is TRBJ2-5; D is uncertain. Trimming removed 1 base at V and 5 bases at J, with 8 bases between. Germline lookup yields CDR1 SGHTA and CDR2 FQGNSA. The CDR3 length is 13 residues. Here the CDR3 reads CASSLVEWETQYF. The CDR3 DNA sequence: TGTGCCAGCAGCTTAGTTGAGTGGGAGACCCAGTACTTC.

As regards this clone: Other DNA sequences within the sample encode an identical CDR3. This chain uses TRBV7-2 with TRBJ2-7, with a weak D call TRBD2 (7 bases). This CDR3 comprises 14 residues. Germline values: CDR1 SGHTA, CDR2 FQGNSA. Trimming pared 1 base from V and 2 bases from J, leaving 9 bases between. CDR3 DNA: TGTGCCAGCAGCTTAGGGGGGGGGCCCTACGAGCAGTACTTC. This translates into CASSLGGGPYEQYF.

This sequence joins TRBV9 and TRBJ1-1; the D gene is possibly TRBD1 (5 bases). Germline assignment: CDR1 SGDLS and CDR2 YYNGEE. This CDR3 spans 15 amino acids. Trimming left V 4 bases short and J 2 bases short, with 15 bases between. The CDR3 DNA reads TGTGCCAGCAGCCCCCTGGGGGGGACCAACACTGAAGCTTTCTTT. It translates to CASSPLGGTNTEAFF.

This chain links TRBV24-1 with TRBJ2-5, with 7 bases fitting TRBD2. V trimming: 2 bases; J trimming: 6 bases; junction bases outside the gene matches: 11. Germline lookup yields CDR1 KGHDR and CDR2 SFDVKD. The CDR3 covers 16 residues. The CDR3 sequence is CATSDSPAGLAQTQYF. CDR3 nucleotides: TGTGCCACCAGTGATTCTCCAGCGGGGCTCGCCCAGACCCAGTACTTC.

This clone was counted once. The genes are TRBV7-2 and TRBJ2-1; 8 nucleotides agree with TRBD2. Germline V gives CDR1 SGHTA, CDR2 FQGNSA. The CDR3 sequence is 17 residues long. After removal of 1 base from V and 2 bases from J, the junction contained 7 bases not matched to a gene. CDR3 sequence: CASSLGTGGRPYNEQFF. The DNA of the CDR3 is TGTGCCAGCAGCTTAGGAACTGGCGGGAGGCCCTACAATGAGCAGTTCTTC.

CDR3 nucleotide sequence: TGTGCCAGCAGCTCTTCCCCCGGGACAGGGGGCGATGAGCAGTTCTTC. Protein product: CASSSSPGTGGDEQFF. The chain links TRBV11-2 to TRBJ2-1; 12 bases are a match to TRBD1. Trimming removed 4 bases from V and 8 bases from J; junction bases left unmatched: 9. Germline V CDR1 and CDR2: SGHAT, FQNNGV. The CDR3 covers 16 residues.

The chain joins TRBV5-1 to TRBJ1-4, with D unresolved. The CDR3 covers 14 residues. The V end lost 0 bases, the J end lost 8 bases, and 11 bases lay between the germline ends. Looked up from germline, CDR1 is SGHRS and CDR2 is YFSETQ. CDR3 DNA sequence: TGCGCCAGCAGCTTGGGCGAGCGGTGGGAAAAACTGTTTTTT. This sequence encodes CASSLGERWEKLFF.

CDR3 coding DNA: TGTGCCAGCAGTCGGGAACGCCGGGAGACGCAGTTCTTC. It translates to CASSRERRETQFF. This sequence joins TRBV27 and TRBJ2-1; tentative D call: TRBD2 (6 bases). Trimming removed 5 bases from V and 12 bases from J, with 17 bases in between. The CDR3 totals 13 residues. Germline-derived CDR1 and CDR2 are MNHEY and SMNVEV (reference sequence).

This clone has just a few counts. V and J are TRBV5-1 and TRBJ1-2, with D possibly matching TRBD1 (5 bases). The CDR3 sequence is 15 residues long. The germline V and J ends were trimmed by 4 bases and 0 bases, with 13 bases remaining between them. CDR1 and CDR2 from the germline V gene are SGHRS and YFSETQ. The CDR3 sequence is CASSPGGRANYGYTF. Written as DNA, the CDR3 is TGCGCCAGCAGCCCTGGGGGGAGGGCTAACTATGGCTACACCTTC.

The chain combines TRBV5-4 with TRBJ2-5, with TRBD1 identical over 7 bases. The CDR3 loop spans 17 amino acids. V was pared by 0 bases and J by 5 bases, with 13 bases of the junction left unmatched. CDR1 SGHNT and CDR2 YYREEE come from the germline V gene (reference sequence). The CDR3 DNA follows: TGTGCCAGCAGCTTGGGGACAGGACGGGGTAGTAAGGAGACCCAGTACTTC. It is translated as CASSLGTGRGSKETQYF.

The chain joins TRBV7-9 to TRBJ1-2; D is possibly TRBD1 (5 bases). Germline V gives CDR1 SEHNR, CDR2 FQNEAQ (reference sequence). The CDR3 runs 13 residues. With 5 bases removed from V and 4 bases from J, the gap between germline ends came to 11 bases. CDR3 residues: CASSHRQLYGYTF. CDR3 coding DNA: TGTGCCAGCAGCCACAGACAGCTCTATGGCTACACCTTC.

This sequence joins TRBV24-1 and TRBJ1-2; 7 bases are a match to TRBD1. CDR3 length equals 14 residues. Trimming cost V 4 bases and J 5 bases; bases outside gene matches: 6. Germline CDR1 reads KGHDR; CDR2 reads SFDVKD. CDR3 coding DNA: TGTGCCACCAGTGAAGAGGGACAGCAGTATGGCTACACCTTC. This translates into CATSEEGQQYGYTF.

V and J are TRBV20-1 and TRBJ2-1; 8 nucleotides match TRBD2. Germline lookup yields CDR1 DFQATT and CDR2 SNEGSKA (reference sequence). The CDR3 runs to 15 residues. The junction had 12 bases not matched to a gene; V was cut back by 3 bases and J by 8 bases. This CDR3 is CSASRPPGGHHEQFF. The CDR3 region has the DNA TGCAGTGCTAGTAGGCCCCCGGGGGGGCACCATGAGCAGTTCTTC.

The chain combines TRBV27 with TRBJ1-1, with D perhaps TRBD1 (5 bases). Germline loops: CDR1 MNHEY, CDR2 SMNVEV (reference sequence). The CDR3 sequence is 15 residues long. V was pared by 2 bases and J by 1 base, with 11 bases between. The DNA for the CDR3 is TGTGCCAGCAGTTTACAGCCAGGACAGAACACTGAAGCTTTCTTT. Protein product: CASSLQPGQNTEAFF.

V gene TRBV19 combines with J gene TRBJ1-1, with D uncertain. Per germline, CDR1 LNHDA and CDR2 SQIVND (reference sequence). V lost 4 bases and J 1 base, leaving 4 bases between the germline ends. This CDR3 is built from 12 residues. CDR3 region: CASSSRNTEAFF. The CDR3 nucleotides read TGTGCCAGTAGTAGCAGGAACACTGAAGCTTTCTTT.

Here the CDR3 reads CASSQDRGQSGKWFF. The CDR3 coding sequence is TGTGCCAGCAGCCAAGATAGGGGTCAGAGCGGGAAGTGGTTCTTC. V is TRBV4-2 and J is TRBJ2-1, with 7 positions matching TRBD2. Germline V gene lookup returns CDR1 LGHNA and CDR2 YNFKEQ. Germline trimming cut 0 bases from V and 15 bases from J; bases unmatched to any gene: 14. CDR3 length: 15 residues.

The genes are TRBV27 and TRBJ2-7; 8 bases match TRBD2. The CDR3 sequence is 14 residues long. The V segment lost 3 bases and the J segment 3 bases; nucleotides outside the gene matches: 4. Germline loops: CDR1 MNHEY, CDR2 SMNVEV (reference sequence). This CDR3 is CASSFGAGGYEQYF. CDR3 DNA: TGTGCCAGCAGTTTCGGGGCGGGGGGCTACGAGCAGTACTTC.

This clone appeared a few times. The gene calls are TRBV19 and TRBJ2-7, with 14 bases identical to TRBD2. The germline CDR1 and CDR2 sequences are LNHDA and SQIVND (reference sequence). This CDR3 has 17 residues. The ends lost 5 bases at V and 1 base at J; junction bases unmatched: 7. The CDR3 reads CASSPRTSGRLSYEQYF. In DNA, the CDR3 is TGTGCCAGTAGTCCAAGGACTAGCGGGAGGCTTTCCTACGAGCAGTACTTC.

The chain uses TRBV18 and TRBJ2-1; 13 positions agree with TRBD2. CDR1 and CDR2 from the germline V gene are KGHSH and LQKENI. Germline trimming cut 6 bases from V and 6 bases from J; bases unmatched to any gene: 11. The CDR3 is made up of 17 amino acids. The CDR3 region is CASSATSGRPLGNEQFF. CDR3 DNA: TGTGCCAGCTCCGCGACTAGCGGGAGGCCCCTGGGCAATGAGCAGTTCTTC.

The gene calls are TRBV12-3 or TRBV12-4 and TRBJ2-7; the D is unclear. The CDR3 sequence is 11 residues long. The ends were cut back, 5 bases at V and 4 bases at J, with 6 bases in the middle. This CDR3 is CASSTAYEQYF. Here the CDR3 DNA reads TGTGCCAGCAGTACAGCATACGAGCAGTACTTC.

The V and J genes are TRBV6-5 and TRBJ2-1; possible D gene TRBD2, 6 bases. The germline CDR1 and CDR2 sequences are MNHEY and SVGAGI. CDR3 length: 15 residues. V was trimmed by 6 bases and J by 0 bases, leaving 12 bases between them. The CDR3 is CASSLSGSSYNEQFF. DNA of the CDR3: TGTGCCAGCAGCCTTAGCGGAAGCTCCTACAATGAGCAGTTCTTC.

Worth noting for this clone: Other DNA sequences in the same sample also yield this CDR3. The chain recombines TRBV15 with TRBJ2-7; D is unresolved. There are 14 residues in the CDR3. Germline CDR1 LNHNV, CDR2 YYDKDF (reference sequence). With 0 bases removed from V and 2 bases from J, the gap between germline ends came to 8 bases. DNA of the CDR3: TGTGCCACCAGCAGAGATCGCGGCCCCTACGAGCAGTACTTC. It is translated as CATSRDRGPYEQYF.

Only one count was recorded for this clone. The J gene is TRBJ2-5, the V gene TRBV3-1 (or the pseudogene TRBV3-2); 13 bases fit TRBD2. The CDR3 extends over 16 amino acids. Germline lookup yields CDR1 LGHDT and CDR2 YNNKEL (reference sequence). The V segment lost 1 base and the J segment 4 bases; nucleotides outside the gene matches: 3. In DNA, the CDR3 is TGTGCCAGCAGCCAAGTCCGACTAGCGGGGGGAGAGACCCAGTACTTC. Translation gives CASSQVRLAGGETQYF.

The rearrangement uses TRBV9 and TRBJ2-5; 15 bases agree with TRBD2. The CDR3 is 17 amino acids. J lost 5 bases, V lost 3 bases, and 8 bases had no gene match. The germline V gene has CDR1 SGDLS and CDR2 YYNGEE. CDR3 amino acids: CASSEGLAGGSSETQYF. Written as DNA, the CDR3 is TGTGCCAGCAGCGAGGGACTAGCGGGGGGCTCAAGCGAGACCCAGTACTTC.

This chain connects TRBV25-1 to TRBJ1-3; the D gene is possibly TRBD1 (5 bases). CDR1 and CDR2 from the germline V gene are MGHDK and SYGVNS. Trimming took off 5 bases at V and 3 bases at J, with 8 bases between the two ends. The CDR3 is 13 residues long. The CDR3 bases are TGTGCCAGCAGTAGGGGAGGTGGAAACACCATATATTTT. Translating it yields CASSRGGGNTIYF.

This chain connects TRBV2 to TRBJ2-5; 7 bases align to TRBD1. The CDR3 extends over 19 amino acids. Trimming took 0 bases from V and 4 from J; bases not matched to a gene: 17. Germline CDR1 is SNHLY and CDR2 is FYNNEI. The CDR3 reads CASSEALGWDSLGIETQYF. In DNA form, the CDR3 reads TGTGCCAGCAGTGAAGCGCTGGGGTGGGACAGTTTGGGTATAGAGACCCAGTACTTC.

The chain has TRBV7-8 and TRBJ1-3; 9 bases align to TRBD1. The ends lost 4 bases at V and 2 bases at J; junction bases unmatched: 9. Germline lookup yields CDR1 SGHVS and CDR2 FQNEAQ. This CDR3 is built from 17 residues. The CDR3 sequence is CASSSQLRQGAGNTIYF. For the CDR3, the DNA is TGTGCCAGCAGCTCCCAACTCCGACAGGGGGCTGGAAACACCATATATTTT.